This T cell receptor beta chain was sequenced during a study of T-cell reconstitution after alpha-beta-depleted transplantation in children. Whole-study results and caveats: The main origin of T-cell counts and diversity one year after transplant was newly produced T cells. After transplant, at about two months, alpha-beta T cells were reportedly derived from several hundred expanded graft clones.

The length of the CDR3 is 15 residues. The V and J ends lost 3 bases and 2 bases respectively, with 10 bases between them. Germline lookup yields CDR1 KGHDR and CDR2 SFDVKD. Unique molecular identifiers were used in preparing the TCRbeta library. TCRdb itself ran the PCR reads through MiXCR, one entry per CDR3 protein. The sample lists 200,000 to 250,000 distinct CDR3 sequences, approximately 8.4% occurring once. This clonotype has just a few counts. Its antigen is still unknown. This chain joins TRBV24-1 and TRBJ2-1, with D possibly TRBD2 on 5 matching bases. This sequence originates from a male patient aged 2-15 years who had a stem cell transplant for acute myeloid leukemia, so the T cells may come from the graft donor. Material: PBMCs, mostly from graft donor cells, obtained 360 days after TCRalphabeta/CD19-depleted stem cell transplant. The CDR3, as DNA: TGTGCCACCAGTGATAAGCGGTCCCCCTACAATGAGCAGTTCTTC. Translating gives CATSDKRSPYNEQFF.